The rows below give T cell receptor beta chains drawn from one sample of a study of blood T cell repertoires in COVID-19. This table comes from immunoSEQ multiplex PCR, and its TCRdb copy is limited to in-frame clones, with some not included. Among about 270,000 clones listed, 75% to 90% were seen once. What was sequenced was PBMCs or T cells enriched from blood (not recorded which). The source of these receptors is a woman aged 18-30 years who had recovered from COVID-19. Each CDR3 is given with its conserved first and last residue. Each record gives: V gene, clone size, J gene, D gene, CDR3 protein, CDR3 DNA. A D gene is named only where the DNA matches it firmly. Size tells how often a clone was seen (once, few, many) or the class of an expanded clone, and some rows leave it out.

V gene: TRBV7-2
clone size: once
J gene: TRBJ2-2
D gene: TRBD1
CDR3 protein: CASARQGANTGELFF
CDR3 DNA: TGTGCCAGCGCCCGACAGGGGGCGAACACCGGGGAGCTGTTTTTT

V gene: TRBV29-1
clone size: .
J gene: TRBJ2-7
D gene: .
CDR3 protein: CSVGLGRSYEQYF
CDR3 DNA: TGCAGCGTTGGGTTAGGGAGGTCCTACGAGCAGTACTTC

V gene: TRBV15
clone size: .
J gene: TRBJ1-1
D gene: .
CDR3 protein: CATSRDRVAGNRGGTEAFF
CDR3 DNA: TGTGCCACCAGCAGAGATCGGGTTGCCGGGAACCGAGGCGGCACTGAAGCTTTCTTT

V gene: TRBV28
clone size: .
J gene: TRBJ2-7
D gene: TRBD2
CDR3 protein: CASSTGGGFTYEQYF
CDR3 DNA: TGTGCCAGCAGCACCGGGGGGGGCTTCACCTACGAGCAGTACTTC

V gene: TRBV5-4
clone size: .
J gene: TRBJ1-2
D gene: TRBD1
CDR3 protein: CASSGTGVSYGYTF
CDR3 DNA: TGTGCCAGCAGTGGGACAGGCGTAAGCTATGGCTACACCTTC

V gene: TRBV10-3
clone size: .
J gene: TRBJ2-2
D gene: .
CDR3 protein: CAISESSTSYYTGELFF
CDR3 DNA: TGTGCCATCAGTGAGTCGTCAACTAGCTATTACACCGGGGAGCTGTTTTTT

V gene: TRBV4-2
clone size: .
J gene: TRBJ1-5
D gene: .
CDR3 protein: CASSLNIDQPQHF
CDR3 DNA: TGTGCCAGCAGCCTCAACATCGATCAGCCCCAGCATTTT

V gene: TRBV6-5
clone size: .
J gene: TRBJ1-2
D gene: TRBD1
CDR3 protein: CASRSDRVAYTF
CDR3 DNA: TGTGCCAGCAGATCGGACAGGGTAGCCTACACCTTC

V gene: TRBV6-5
clone size: .
J gene: TRBJ2-1
D gene: TRBD1
CDR3 protein: CASSLGQGAGNEQFF
CDR3 DNA: TGTGCCAGCAGCCTTGGACAGGGGGCAGGCAATGAGCAGTTCTTC

V gene: TRBV5-4
clone size: .
J gene: TRBJ2-3
D gene: TRBD1
CDR3 protein: CASSLGGRGLEDTQYF
CDR3 DNA: TGTGCCAGCAGCTTGGGGGGCAGGGGGTTGGAGGATACGCAGTATTTT

V gene: TRBV5-1
clone size: .
J gene: TRBJ2-5
D gene: TRBD2
CDR3 protein: CASRASGEETQYF
CDR3 DNA: TGCGCCAGCAGGGCTAGCGGGGAAGAGACCCAGTACTTC

V gene: TRBV3-1/TRBV3-2
clone size: .
J gene: TRBJ2-6
D gene: .
CDR3 protein: CASSQVREISGANVLTF
CDR3 DNA: TGTGCCAGCAGCCAAGTCAGGGAAATCTCTGGGGCCAACGTCCTGACTTTC

V gene: TRBV28
clone size: .
J gene: TRBJ1-5
D gene: TRBD1
CDR3 protein: CASSPRQGRGQPQHF
CDR3 DNA: TGTGCCAGCAGTCCCCGACAGGGACGGGGCCAGCCCCAGCATTTT

V gene: TRBV15
clone size: few
J gene: TRBJ2-5
D gene: .
CDR3 protein: CATSRVDSRRETQYF
CDR3 DNA: TGTGCCACCAGCAGAGTGGACAGTCGTAGAGAGACCCAGTACTTC

V gene: TRBV7-2
clone size: .
J gene: TRBJ2-5
D gene: TRBD2
CDR3 protein: CASSPSGQTQYF
CDR3 DNA: TGTGCCAGCAGCCCTAGCGGGCAGACCCAGTACTTC

V gene: TRBV19
clone size: .
J gene: TRBJ2-1
D gene: TRBD2
CDR3 protein: CASSSGGVNEQFF
CDR3 DNA: TGTGCCAGTAGTAGCGGGGGTGTCAATGAGCAGTTCTTC

V gene: TRBV2
clone size: .
J gene: TRBJ1-1
D gene: TRBD1
CDR3 protein: CASKGTGNTEAFF
CDR3 DNA: TGTGCCAGCAAGGGGACAGGGAACACTGAAGCTTTCTTT

V gene: TRBV2
clone size: few
J gene: TRBJ1-5
D gene: .
CDR3 protein: CASCREGRQPQHF
CDR3 DNA: TGTGCCAGCTGTAGGGAGGGACGCCAGCCCCAGCATTTT

V gene: TRBV29-1
clone size: .
J gene: TRBJ1-1
D gene: .
CDR3 protein: CSVSGGGASTEAFF
CDR3 DNA: TGCAGCGTCTCGGGGGGAGGGGCGAGCACTGAAGCTTTCTTT

V gene: TRBV28
clone size: .
J gene: TRBJ1-2
D gene: TRBD1
CDR3 protein: CASSFAGGADGYTF
CDR3 DNA: TGTGCCAGCAGTTTCGCAGGGGGTGCGGATGGCTACACCTTC

V gene: TRBV5-1
clone size: .
J gene: TRBJ2-3
D gene: .
CDR3 protein: CASTHFQYTDTQYF
CDR3 DNA: TGCGCCAGCACCCATTTCCAGTACACAGATACGCAGTATTTT

V gene: TRBV3-1/TRBV3-2
clone size: .
J gene: TRBJ1-6
D gene: .
CDR3 protein: CASSRGGGGYNSPLHF
CDR3 DNA: TGTGCCAGCAGCCGAGGGGGGGGTGGCTATAATTCACCCCTCCACTTT

V gene: TRBV15
clone size: .
J gene: TRBJ2-2
D gene: TRBD1
CDR3 protein: CATSRDTGQGFGGELFF
CDR3 DNA: TGTGCCACCAGCAGAGACACGGGACAGGGGTTTGGCGGGGAGCTGTTTTTT

V gene: TRBV6-5
clone size: .
J gene: TRBJ2-2
D gene: .
CDR3 protein: CASSRGRGATGELFF
CDR3 DNA: TGTGCCAGCAGCAGGGGCAGGGGGGCCACCGGGGAGCTGTTTTTT

V gene: TRBV5-4
clone size: .
J gene: TRBJ1-2
D gene: .
CDR3 protein: CASSPSLQGNYGYTF
CDR3 DNA: TGTGCCAGCAGCCCATCATTACAGGGAAACTATGGCTACACCTTC

V gene: TRBV5-5
clone size: .
J gene: TRBJ1-1
D gene: .
CDR3 protein: CASRPGSMMWWNTEAFF
CDR3 DNA: TGTGCCAGCAGACCGGGAAGCATGATGTGGTGGAACACTGAAGCTTTCTTT

V gene: TRBV5-4
clone size: .
J gene: TRBJ1-5
D gene: .
CDR3 protein: CASSLDGGSHQPQHF
CDR3 DNA: TGTGCCAGCAGCTTGGATGGAGGGTCCCATCAGCCCCAGCATTTT

V gene: TRBV5-1
clone size: .
J gene: TRBJ1-2
D gene: .
CDR3 protein: CASRTESGTNYGYTF
CDR3 DNA: TGCGCCAGCAGAACTGAATCCGGGACAAACTATGGCTACACCTTC

V gene: TRBV4-2
clone size: .
J gene: TRBJ1-6
D gene: TRBD1
CDR3 protein: CASSQDPDRASSPLHF
CDR3 DNA: TGTGCCAGCAGCCAAGACCCCGACAGGGCGAGTTCACCCCTCCACTTT

V gene: TRBV24-1
clone size: .
J gene: TRBJ2-1
D gene: TRBD2
CDR3 protein: CATSDPGTKYNEQFF
CDR3 DNA: TGTGCCACCAGTGACCCAGGGACTAAATACAATGAGCAGTTCTTC

V gene: TRBV28
clone size: .
J gene: TRBJ1-2
D gene: TRBD1
CDR3 protein: CASETGEEGYTF
CDR3 DNA: TGTGCCAGCGAAACAGGGGAGGAAGGCTACACCTTC

V gene: TRBV7-9
clone size: .
J gene: TRBJ1-1
D gene: .
CDR3 protein: CASSQRRTEAFF
CDR3 DNA: TGTGCCAGCAGCCAAAGGAGAACTGAAGCTTTCTTT

V gene: TRBV2
clone size: .
J gene: TRBJ1-2
D gene: .
CDR3 protein: CASRGDGYGYTF
CDR3 DNA: TGTGCCAGCAGGGGAGACGGCTATGGCTACACCTTC

V gene: TRBV7-9
clone size: .
J gene: TRBJ1-4
D gene: TRBD1
CDR3 protein: CASSPGGTLREKLFF
CDR3 DNA: TGTGCCAGCAGCCCAGGGGGGACATTAAGGGAAAAACTGTTTTTT

V gene: TRBV5-1
clone size: .
J gene: TRBJ2-1
D gene: TRBD2
CDR3 protein: CASSGSSGGARFEQFF
CDR3 DNA: TGCGCCAGCAGCGGAAGTAGCGGGGGGGCCCGATTTGAGCAGTTCTTC

V gene: TRBV20-1
clone size: .
J gene: TRBJ2-1
D gene: TRBD2
CDR3 protein: CSASLRSWGGIDNEQFF
CDR3 DNA: TGCAGTGCTAGTCTAAGAAGCTGGGGGGGGATAGACAATGAGCAGTTCTTC

V gene: TRBV27
clone size: .
J gene: TRBJ1-1
D gene: .
CDR3 protein: CASRRGGNTEAFF
CDR3 DNA: TGTGCCAGTCGGAGGGGCGGGAACACTGAAGCTTTCTTT

V gene: TRBV5-1
clone size: .
J gene: TRBJ2-1
D gene: .
CDR3 protein: CASSAFFSGTYNEQFF
CDR3 DNA: TGCGCCAGCAGCGCATTCTTTAGCGGTACCTACAATGAGCAGTTCTTC

V gene: TRBV5-1
clone size: .
J gene: TRBJ2-7
D gene: TRBD2
CDR3 protein: CASSFSVSGGLSYEQYF
CDR3 DNA: TGCGCCAGCAGCTTTTCCGTTAGCGGGGGGCTCTCCTACGAGCAGTACTTC

V gene: TRBV28
clone size: .
J gene: TRBJ1-1
D gene: .
CDR3 protein: CASSFYSGVVAEAFF
CDR3 DNA: TGTGCCAGCAGTTTTTATTCGGGGGTCGTTGCTGAAGCTTTCTTT

V gene: TRBV5-1
clone size: .
J gene: TRBJ1-4
D gene: .
CDR3 protein: CASSWGVGNEKLFF
CDR3 DNA: TGCGCCAGCAGCTGGGGGGTGGGGAATGAAAAACTGTTTTTT

V gene: TRBV5-1
clone size: .
J gene: TRBJ2-5
D gene: .
CDR3 protein: CASIGMGAETQYF
CDR3 DNA: TGCGCCAGCATCGGGATGGGGGCCGAGACCCAGTACTTC

V gene: TRBV9
clone size: .
J gene: TRBJ1-3
D gene: TRBD1
CDR3 protein: CASSSRTGRYSGNTIYF
CDR3 DNA: TGTGCCAGCAGCTCCCGGACAGGGAGGTACTCTGGAAACACCATATATTTT

V gene: TRBV6-5
clone size: .
J gene: TRBJ1-2
D gene: TRBD1
CDR3 protein: CASRTGANIYGYTF
CDR3 DNA: TGTGCCAGCAGGACAGGGGCAAACATCTATGGCTACACCTTC

V gene: TRBV2
clone size: .
J gene: TRBJ2-1
D gene: .
CDR3 protein: CATETSSYNEQFF
CDR3 DNA: TGTGCCACCGAGACTAGCTCCTACAATGAGCAGTTCTTC

V gene: TRBV29-1
clone size: .
J gene: TRBJ1-2
D gene: TRBD1
CDR3 protein: CSVGTGTAYGYTF
CDR3 DNA: TGCAGCGTTGGAACCGGGACAGCCTATGGCTACACCTTC

V gene: TRBV5-1
clone size: .
J gene: TRBJ1-1
D gene: TRBD1
CDR3 protein: CASNGPTGGTEAFF
CDR3 DNA: TGCGCCAGCAACGGACCCACAGGGGGCACTGAAGCTTTCTTT

V gene: TRBV19
clone size: .
J gene: TRBJ2-1
D gene: TRBD2
CDR3 protein: CASSMLAGGLEDEQFF
CDR3 DNA: TGTGCCAGTAGTATGTTAGCGGGGGGGCTTGAGGATGAGCAGTTCTTC

V gene: TRBV7-9
clone size: .
J gene: TRBJ2-5
D gene: TRBD1
CDR3 protein: CASSPRGPETQYF
CDR3 DNA: TGTGCCAGCAGCCCAAGGGGGCCAGAGACCCAGTACTTC

V gene: TRBV3-1/TRBV3-2
clone size: .
J gene: TRBJ1-2
D gene: .
CDR3 protein: CASSETVSVYGYTF
CDR3 DNA: TGTGCCAGCAGCGAGACAGTCAGTGTCTATGGCTACACCTTC

V gene: TRBV5-5
clone size: .
J gene: TRBJ2-7
D gene: .
CDR3 protein: CASSLPGTYEQYF
CDR3 DNA: TGTGCCAGCAGCTTGCCAGGGACCTACGAGCAGTACTTC

V gene: TRBV6-5
clone size: few
J gene: TRBJ1-2
D gene: .
CDR3 protein: CASSSRRTANYGYTF
CDR3 DNA: TGTGCCAGCAGTTCACGACGGACAGCCAACTATGGCTACACCTTC

V gene: TRBV6-5
clone size: .
J gene: TRBJ1-2
D gene: .
CDR3 protein: CASSPWVRGGGYTF
CDR3 DNA: TGTGCCAGCAGTCCCTGGGTCCGAGGGGGTGGCTACACCTTC

V gene: TRBV5-5
clone size: .
J gene: TRBJ1-1
D gene: .
CDR3 protein: CASSLAQEVGAFF
CDR3 DNA: TGTGCCAGCAGCTTGGCCCAGGAGGTAGGAGCTTTCTTT

V gene: TRBV25-1
clone size: .
J gene: TRBJ1-6
D gene: TRBD1
CDR3 protein: CASSEDREGSPLHF
CDR3 DNA: TGTGCCAGCAGTGAGGACAGGGAGGGATCACCCCTCCACTTT

V gene: TRBV6-5
clone size: once
J gene: TRBJ2-7
D gene: TRBD1
CDR3 protein: CASRAGTGASYEQYF
CDR3 DNA: TGTGCCAGCAGAGCCGGGACAGGGGCGAGCTACGAGCAGTACTTC

V gene: TRBV2
clone size: .
J gene: TRBJ1-2
D gene: .
CDR3 protein: CASSSDSQIYGYTF
CDR3 DNA: TGTGCCAGCAGTTCGGACAGTCAAATCTATGGCTACACCTTC